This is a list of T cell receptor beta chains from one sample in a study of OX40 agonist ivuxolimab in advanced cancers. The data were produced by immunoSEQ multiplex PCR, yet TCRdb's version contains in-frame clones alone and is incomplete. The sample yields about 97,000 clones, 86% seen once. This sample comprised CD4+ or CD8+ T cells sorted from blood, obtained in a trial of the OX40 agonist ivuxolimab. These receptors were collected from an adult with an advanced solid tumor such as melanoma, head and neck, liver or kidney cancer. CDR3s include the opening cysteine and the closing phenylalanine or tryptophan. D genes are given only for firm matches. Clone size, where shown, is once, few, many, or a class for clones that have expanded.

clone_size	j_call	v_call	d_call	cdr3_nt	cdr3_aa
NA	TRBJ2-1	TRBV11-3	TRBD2	TGTGCCAGCAGCTTAGACCCTAGCGGGAATGAGCAGTTCTTC	CASSLDPSGNEQFF
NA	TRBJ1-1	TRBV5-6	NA	TGTGCCAGCAGACGGGACGTATGGACTGAAGCTTTCTTT	CASRRDVWTEAFF
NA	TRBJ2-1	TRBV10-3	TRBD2	TGTGCCATCAGTTTGGGACTAGCGGGTAATGAGCAGTTCTTC	CAISLGLAGNEQFF
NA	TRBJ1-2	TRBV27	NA	TGTGCCAGCAACCCGACGGGCAGGGGTGATGGCTACACCTTC	CASNPTGRGDGYTF
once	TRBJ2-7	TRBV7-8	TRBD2	TGTGCCAGCACCCTTACTTTAGCGGGCTCCTACGAGCAGTACTTC	CASTLTLAGSYEQYF
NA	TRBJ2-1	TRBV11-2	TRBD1	TGTGCCAGCAGCTCTCCTCGGACAGGGTCCCACGAGCAGTTCTTC	CASSSPRTGSHEQFF
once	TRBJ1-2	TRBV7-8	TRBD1	TGTGCCAGCAGCTGGCGGACAGGGTCTCGAGGCTACACCTTC	CASSWRTGSRGYTF
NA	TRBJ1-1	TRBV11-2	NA	TGTGCCAGCAGCTTCCAGGGCCTTATGAACACTGAAGCTTTCTTT	CASSFQGLMNTEAFF
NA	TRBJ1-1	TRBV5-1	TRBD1	TGCGCCAGCACCCTACAGGGGTGGAACACTGAAGCTTTCTTT	CASTLQGWNTEAFF
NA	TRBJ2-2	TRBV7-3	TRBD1	TGTGCCAGCAGCTCCACAGGGGTGACCGGGGAGCTGTTTTTT	CASSSTGVTGELFF